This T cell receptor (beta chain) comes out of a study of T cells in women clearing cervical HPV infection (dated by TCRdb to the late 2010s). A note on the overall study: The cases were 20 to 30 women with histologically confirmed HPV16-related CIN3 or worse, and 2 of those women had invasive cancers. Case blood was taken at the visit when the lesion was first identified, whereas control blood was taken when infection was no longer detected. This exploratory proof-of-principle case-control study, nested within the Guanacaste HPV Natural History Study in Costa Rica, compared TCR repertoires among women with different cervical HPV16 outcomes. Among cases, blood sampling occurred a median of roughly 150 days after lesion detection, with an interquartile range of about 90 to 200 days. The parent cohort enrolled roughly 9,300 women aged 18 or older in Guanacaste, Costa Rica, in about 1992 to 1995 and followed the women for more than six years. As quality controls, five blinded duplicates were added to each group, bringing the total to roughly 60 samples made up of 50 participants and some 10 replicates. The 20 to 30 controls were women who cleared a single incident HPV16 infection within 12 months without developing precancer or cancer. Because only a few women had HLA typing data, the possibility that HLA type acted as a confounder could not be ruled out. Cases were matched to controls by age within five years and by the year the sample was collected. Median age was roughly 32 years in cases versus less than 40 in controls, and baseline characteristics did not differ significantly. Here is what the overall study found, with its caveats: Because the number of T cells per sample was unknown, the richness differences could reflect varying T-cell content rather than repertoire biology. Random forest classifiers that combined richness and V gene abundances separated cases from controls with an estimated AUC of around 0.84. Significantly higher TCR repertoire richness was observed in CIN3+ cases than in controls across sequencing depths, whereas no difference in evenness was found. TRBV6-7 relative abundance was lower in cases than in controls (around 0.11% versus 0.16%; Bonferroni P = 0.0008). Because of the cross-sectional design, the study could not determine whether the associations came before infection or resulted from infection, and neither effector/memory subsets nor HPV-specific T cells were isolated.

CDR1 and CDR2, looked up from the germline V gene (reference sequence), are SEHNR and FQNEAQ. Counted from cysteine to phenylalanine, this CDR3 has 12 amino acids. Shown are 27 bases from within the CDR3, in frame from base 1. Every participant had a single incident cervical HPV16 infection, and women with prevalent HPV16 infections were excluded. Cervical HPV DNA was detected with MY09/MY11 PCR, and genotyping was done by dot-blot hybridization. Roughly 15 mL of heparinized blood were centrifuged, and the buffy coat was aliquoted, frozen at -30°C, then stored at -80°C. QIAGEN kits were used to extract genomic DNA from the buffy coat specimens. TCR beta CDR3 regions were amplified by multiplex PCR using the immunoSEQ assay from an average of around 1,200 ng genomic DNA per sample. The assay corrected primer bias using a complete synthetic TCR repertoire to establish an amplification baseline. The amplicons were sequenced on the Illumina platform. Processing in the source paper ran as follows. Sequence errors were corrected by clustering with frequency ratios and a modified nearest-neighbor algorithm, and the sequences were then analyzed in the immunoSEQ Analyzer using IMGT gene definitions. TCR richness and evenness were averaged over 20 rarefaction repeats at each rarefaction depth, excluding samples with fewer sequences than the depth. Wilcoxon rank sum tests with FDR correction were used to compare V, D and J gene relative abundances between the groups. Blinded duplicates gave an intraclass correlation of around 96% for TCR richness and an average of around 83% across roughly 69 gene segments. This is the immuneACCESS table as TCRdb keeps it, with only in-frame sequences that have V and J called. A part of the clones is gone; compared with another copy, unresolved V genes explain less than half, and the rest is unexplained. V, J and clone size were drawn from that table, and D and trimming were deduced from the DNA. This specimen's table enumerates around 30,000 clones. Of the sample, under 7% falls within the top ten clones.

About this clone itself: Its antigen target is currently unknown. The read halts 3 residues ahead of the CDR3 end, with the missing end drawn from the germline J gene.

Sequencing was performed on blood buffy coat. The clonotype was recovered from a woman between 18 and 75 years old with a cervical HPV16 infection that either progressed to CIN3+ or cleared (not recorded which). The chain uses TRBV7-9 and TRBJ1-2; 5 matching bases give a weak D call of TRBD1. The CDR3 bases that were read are TGTGCCAGCAGCTTCGGGGGAGGCGAC. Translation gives CASSFGGGD. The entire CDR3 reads CASSFGGGDYTF.